This T cell receptor beta chain was sequenced during a study of metastatic and nonmetastatic thyroid tumors. With MiXCR, TCRdb reprocessed the PCR reads. The sample has 14,000 to 15,000 clones, more than 20% seen once. Nobody among the patients had been given any treatment before thyroid surgery. The source is a female donor with papillary thyroid cancer or a benign thyroid nodule (not recorded which). Some clones in this sample may be carry-over from other donors' samples. The specimen was tumor tissue.

In DNA, the CDR3 is TGCAGTGCTAGATCGAATGTCGGTTCACCCCTCCACTTT. Its translation: CSARSNVGSPLHF. This chain uses TRBV20-1 with TRBJ1-6, with D hard to call. V was clipped by 2 bases and J by 9 bases, with 11 bases between them. The CDR3 consists of 13 residues. Germline values: CDR1 DFQATT, CDR2 SNEGSKA (reference sequence).